This TCR beta chain originates from a study of blood T cell repertoires in COVID-19. How the authors handled the data: Estimation of nucleated cell counts was performed using reference gene primer amplification. Profiling relied on immunoSEQ multiplex PCR, and the TCRdb table lists in-frame clones only, not all of them. That table is the source of V, J and clone size, and D and trimming were worked out from the DNA. The sample lists a few hundred thousand clones, about 85% occurring once. In its sample, this clone was seen once. The sample contains more than one DNA sequence encoding this CDR3. Each participant's cohort was designated according to participant-reported clinical history. Among Cohort 3 donors, those recovered had two negative PCRs, clearance, or symptom resolution. The CDR3 runs to 14 residues. CDR1 and CDR2 from the germline V gene are MGHRA and YSYEKL. V lost 0 bases, J lost 4 bases, and 7 bases lay in between.

The sample comprised PBMCs or T cells enriched from blood (not recorded which). This chain connects TRBV4-1 to TRBJ1-5; D is unresolved. The sequence derives from a woman aged 60-70 years who had recovered from COVID-19. The CDR3: CASSQDRRNQPQHF. In DNA, the CDR3 is TGCGCCAGCAGCCAAGATCGGCGGAATCAGCCCCAGCATTTT.